This T cell receptor (beta chain) was obtained from a study of CD8 T cells in Susac syndrome. Across the whole study: When their blood was taken, the Susac syndrome patients had either not yet had any therapy, were taking corticosteroids, or were taking intravenous immunoglobulin alone. Study-level findings and limits: The CD4+ T cell repertoires of Susac syndrome were found to show no clonal expansion. As the study acknowledged, the number of individuals in its TCR sequencing and HLA analysis was relatively small.

0.5 to 1 ug RNA was reverse transcribed with random hexamers. TCRdb redid the calling of the immunoSEQ multiplex PCR reads with MiXCR, one entry per CDR3 protein. The sample carries under 200,000 distinct CDR3 sequences, around 96% recorded once. The sequenced target, TCR beta, came from blood CD8+ and CD4+ T cells. The CDR3 has 14 residues. V was trimmed by 2 bases and J by 5 bases, leaving 11 bases between them. Germline CDR1 reads SGDLS; CDR2 reads YYNGEE. For this clonotype: Its antigen remains unknown.

Sequencing was carried out using CD4+ T cells from PBMCs. The gene calls are TRBV9 and TRBJ2-1, with D tentatively TRBD2 (5 bases). The receptor was derived from a human donor with Susac syndrome. CDR3 DNA: TGTGCCAGCAGCGTTGGGCTAGCCCACAATGAGCAGTTCTTC. Translated, it gives CASSVGLAHNEQFF.